Following are 18 T cell receptor beta chains from one sample sequenced in a study of shared clonotypes between healthy human individuals. The naive CD8 subset, CD45RO-negative cells positively selected for CCR7, excluded terminally differentiated effector memory CD45RA+ cells. This table comes from immunoSEQ multiplex PCR, and its TCRdb copy is limited to in-frame clones, with some not included. The table shows about 2.1 million clones, with about 92% occurring only once. Input material: naive CD8+ T cells from PBMCs. These receptor sequences come from a man aged 18-30 years in good health. Some clones in this sample may be carry-over from other donors' samples.

In its sample, this clone was seen a few times. In DNA form, the CDR3 reads TGTGCCAGCAGCCAGGGGGACTTTTCCTACGAGCAGTACTTC. Translated, it gives CASSQGDFSYEQYF. The chain links TRBV9 to TRBJ2-7, with D maybe TRBD1 (7 bases). The CDR3 contains 14 residues. Trimming took 4 bases from V and 1 from J, leaving 12 bases between them. Germline V gives CDR1 SGDLS, CDR2 YYNGEE. The full variable domain, completed using reference TRBV9 and TRBJ2-7, is DSGVTQTPKHLITATGQRVTLRCSPRSGDLSVYWYQQSLDQGLQFLIQYYNGEERAKGNILERFSAQQFPDLHSELNLSSLELGDSALYFCASSQGDFSYEQYFGPGTRLTVT.

The CDR3 DNA sequence: TGTGCCAGCTCACCCCGACTAGCGGGAGGCCCCCCCTACTACGAGCAGTACTTC. It translates to CASSPRLAGGPPYYEQYF. The chain uses TRBV18 and TRBJ2-7; 13 positions match TRBD2. The trim removed 3 bases at V and 3 bases at J, leaving 11 bases unmatched. CDR3 length: 18 residues. CDR1 is KGHSH and CDR2 is LQKENI in the germline V gene.

The chain recombines TRBV4-3 with TRBJ2-3; D assignment may be TRBD1 or TRBD2 (5 bases each). Germline loops: CDR1 LGHNA, CDR2 YSLEER. Trimming left V 1 base short and J 1 base short, with 21 bases between. The CDR3 extends over 19 amino acids. CDR3 amino acids: CASSQGFRGLGQGTDTQYF. In DNA, the CDR3 is TGCGCCAGCAGCCAAGGGTTTCGGGGTTTGGGGCAAGGCACAGATACGCAGTATTTT.

The chain couples TRBV19 to TRBJ1-5; no firm D call. Germline V gene lookup returns CDR1 LNHDA and CDR2 SQIVND (reference sequence). Deletions cut 2 bases from V and 3 bases from J, with 14 bases between. This CDR3 comprises 16 residues. CDR3 nucleotides: TGTGCCAGTAGTATAACGCGGGGATATCACAATCAGCCCCAGCATTTT. It encodes CASSITRGYHNQPQHF.

About this clone: This sample also contains other DNA sequences that code for the same CDR3. V is TRBV4-3 and J is TRBJ2-7; 8 bases line up with TRBD1. The CDR3 length is 14 residues. CDR1 and CDR2 from the germline V gene are LGHNA and YSLEER. V was clipped by 3 bases and J by 2 bases; unmatched bases: 3. The CDR3 protein is CASSHGQGAYEQYF. For the CDR3, the DNA is TGCGCCAGCAGCCACGGACAGGGCGCCTACGAGCAGTACTTC.

The DNA of the CDR3 is TGTGCCAGCAGCACAGGACCCCCCGGGACTGGCTACACCTTC. It codes for CASSTGPPGTGYTF. V is TRBV7-9 and J is TRBJ1-2, with D maybe TRBD1 (5 bases). V lost 5 bases to trimming and J lost 7 bases, with 17 bases between them. This CDR3 is 14 amino acids long. The germline V gene encodes CDR1 SEHNR and CDR2 FQNEAQ (reference sequence).

The chain combines TRBV28 with TRBJ2-3; 11 positions match TRBD2. The length of the CDR3 is 16 residues. Germline CDR1 reads MDHEN; CDR2 reads SYDVKM. J gave up 5 bases and V 5 bases, and 9 bases lay outside the gene matches. CDR3 DNA: TGTGCCAGCAGTGACCAACTAGCGGGAGTTAGAGATACGCAGTATTTT. Amino acids: CASSDQLAGVRDTQYF.

This rearrangement joins TRBV4-1 to TRBJ2-2; the D is unclear. The V gene's germline CDR1 is MGHRA and CDR2 YSYEKL. The length of the CDR3 is 17 residues. Trimming shortened V by 1 base and J by 4 bases, and 16 bases separated the two germline ends. This chain's CDR3 is CASSQGLGPSGTGELFF. The CDR3 coding sequence is TGCGCCAGCAGCCAAGGACTCGGCCCGTCGGGCACCGGGGAGCTGTTTTTT.

V usage is TRBV6-6 and J usage is TRBJ1-1; D is possibly TRBD1 (6 bases). CDR3 length: 15 residues. Trimming removed 5 bases at V and 2 bases at J, with 15 bases between. Germline CDR1 reads MNHNY; CDR2 reads SVGAGI (reference sequence). The CDR3 reads CASSRSGGPNTEAFF. The DNA for the CDR3 is TGTGCCAGCAGTCGCTCTGGGGGCCCCAACACTGAAGCTTTCTTT.

This clone appeared a single time. Relative to the germline gene, one junction end is altered; a read error may explain this. The chain employs TRBV9 and TRBJ2-1; D possibly uses TRBD1 or TRBD2 (5 bases each). This CDR3 contains 13 residues. CDR1 SGDLS and CDR2 YYNGEE come from the germline V gene. CDR3 nucleotides: TGTGCCAGCAGCGATGAGGGGTACACTGAGCAGTTCTTC. The encoded protein is CASSDEGYTEQFF.

This chain joins TRBV5-4 and TRBJ2-3; perhaps TRBD2 as D (6 bases). There are 13 residues in the CDR3. Germline assignment: CDR1 SGHNT and CDR2 YYREEE (reference sequence). V dropped 10 bases and J dropped 0 bases, with 12 bases sitting between them. CDR3 amino acids: CAGTGLSTDTQYF. CDR3 coding DNA: TGTGCCGGAACGGGACTCAGCACAGATACGCAGTATTTT.

The chain joins TRBV4-2 to TRBJ2-2; TRBD2 might be the D (5 bases). V shed 2 bases and J shed 6 bases, with 13 bases lying between them. The CDR3 runs to 15 residues. The germline CDR1 and CDR2 sequences are LGHNA and YNFKEQ. In DNA form, the CDR3 reads TGTGCCAGCAGCCAAAATTTCGGGGTCCCCGGGGAGCTGTTTTTT. This sequence encodes CASSQNFGVPGELFF.

The chain combines TRBV27 with TRBJ1-2, with D unclear. V dropped 3 bases and J dropped 4 bases, with 9 bases sitting between them. The CDR3 totals 13 residues. Germline CDR1 reads MNHEY; CDR2 reads SMNVEV (reference sequence). The CDR3 coding sequence is TGTGCCAGCAGTTTTTTCGCGGGCTATGGCTACACCTTC. This translates into CASSFFAGYGYTF.

The chain couples TRBV27 to TRBJ2-2; 9 bases are a match to TRBD1. Germline V gene data show CDR1 as MNHEY and CDR2 as SMNVEV (reference sequence). The V gene end was trimmed by 4 bases and the J gene end by 4 bases; junction bases not matched to a gene: 10. CDR3 length: 17 residues. The CDR3 DNA reads TGTGCCAGCAGTTCCGGCCGGGACAGGGCAGCCACCGGGGAGCTGTTTTTT. It translates to CASSSGRDRAATGELFF.

The genes are TRBV5-1 and TRBJ2-2; 7 bases line up with TRBD2. CDR1 is SGHRS and CDR2 is YFSETQ in the germline V gene. Trimming removed 0 bases from V and 1 base from J; junction bases left unmatched: 3. The CDR3 consists of 16 residues. CDR3 residues: CASSLVAGGNTGELFF. CDR3 coding DNA: TGCGCCAGCAGCTTGGTAGCGGGCGGGAACACCGGGGAGCTGTTTTTT.

This chain joins TRBV19 and TRBJ1-4, with D maybe TRBD1 (5 bases). The ends were cut back, 6 bases at V and 5 bases at J, with 19 bases in the middle. Germline V gene sequence: CDR1 LNHDA, CDR2 SQIVND (reference sequence). The CDR3 contains 16 residues. This CDR3 reads CASRPQAGVLNEKLFF. CDR3 in DNA: TGTGCCAGTAGACCCCAGGCGGGGGTCCTCAATGAAAAACTGTTTTTT.

With regard to this clone: Different DNA sequences within this sample yield the same CDR3. The V gene is TRBV7-9, the J gene TRBJ2-1, with D uncertain. Germline V CDR1 and CDR2: SEHNR, FQNEAQ (reference sequence). The CDR3 consists of 12 residues. The V gene lost 1 base and the J gene lost 7 bases, with 5 bases spanning the gap. The CDR3: CASSLVGNEQFF. The CDR3 DNA sequence: TGTGCCAGCAGCTTAGTGGGAAATGAGCAGTTCTTC.

The chain recombines TRBV27 with TRBJ2-7; tentative D call: TRBD1 (6 bases). Per the germline V gene, CDR1 is MNHEY and CDR2 is SMNVEV (reference sequence). CDR3 length: 15 residues. V was clipped by 6 bases and J by 3 bases, with 18 bases between them. The CDR3 spells CASRLTGRGGYEQYF. The CDR3 DNA is TGTGCCAGCAGACTAACAGGGAGAGGGGGCTACGAGCAGTACTTC.